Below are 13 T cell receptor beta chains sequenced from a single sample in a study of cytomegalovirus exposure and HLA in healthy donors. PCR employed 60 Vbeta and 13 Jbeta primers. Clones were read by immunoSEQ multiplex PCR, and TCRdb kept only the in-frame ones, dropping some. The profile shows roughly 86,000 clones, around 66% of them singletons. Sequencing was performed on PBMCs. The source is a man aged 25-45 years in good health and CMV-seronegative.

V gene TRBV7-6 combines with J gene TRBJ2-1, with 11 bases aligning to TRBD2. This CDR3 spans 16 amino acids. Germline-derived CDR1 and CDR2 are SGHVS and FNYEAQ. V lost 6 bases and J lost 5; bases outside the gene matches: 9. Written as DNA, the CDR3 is TGTGCCAGCAGACTATTTAGCGGGGGGGCGGACAATGAGCAGTTCTTC. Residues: CASRLFSGGADNEQFF. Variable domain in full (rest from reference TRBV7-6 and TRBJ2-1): GAGVSQSPRYKVTKRGQDVALRCDPISGHVSLYWYRQALGQGPEFLTYFNYEAQQDKSGLPNDRFSAERPEGSISTLTIQRTEQRDSAMYRCASRLFSGGADNEQFFGPGTRLTVL.

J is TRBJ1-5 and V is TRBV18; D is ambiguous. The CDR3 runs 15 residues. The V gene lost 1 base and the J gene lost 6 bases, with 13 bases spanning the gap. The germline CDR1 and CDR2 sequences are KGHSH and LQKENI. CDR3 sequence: CASSPRRAQGQPQHF. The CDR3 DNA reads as TGTGCCAGCTCACCACGGAGGGCGCAAGGTCAGCCCCAGCATTTT.

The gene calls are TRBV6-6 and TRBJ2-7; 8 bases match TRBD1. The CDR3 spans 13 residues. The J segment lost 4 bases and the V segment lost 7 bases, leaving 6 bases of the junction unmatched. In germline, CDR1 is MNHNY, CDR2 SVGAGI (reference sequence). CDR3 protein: CASTNQGAYEQYF. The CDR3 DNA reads TGTGCCAGCACCAACCAGGGGGCTTACGAGCAGTACTTC.

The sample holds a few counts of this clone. The CDR3 coding sequence is TGTGCCACCAGCACTACAGGATACTCTGGGGCCAACGTCCTGACTTTC. Encoded protein: CATSTTGYSGANVLTF. V usage is TRBV15 and J usage is TRBJ2-6, with D possibly matching TRBD1 (5 bases). CDR1 LNHNV and CDR2 YYDKDF come from the germline V gene (reference sequence). CDR3 size: 16 residues. The V end lost 4 bases, the J end lost 0 bases, and 10 bases lay between the germline ends.

CDR3 sequence (DNA): TGTGCCAGCAGCCCCGGGAGGGCTCTCCCTTTGGACGAGCAGTACTTC. The encoded protein is CASSPGRALPLDEQYF. V is TRBV28 and J is TRBJ2-7; 8 positions agree with TRBD2. The CDR3 is made up of 16 amino acids. Germline lookup yields CDR1 MDHEN and CDR2 SYDVKM. V lost 6 bases to trimming and J lost 5 bases; unmatched junction nucleotides: 15.

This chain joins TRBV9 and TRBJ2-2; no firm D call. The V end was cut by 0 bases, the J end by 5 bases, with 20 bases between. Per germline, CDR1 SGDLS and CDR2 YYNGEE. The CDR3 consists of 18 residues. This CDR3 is CASSVVGPLVFGTGELFF. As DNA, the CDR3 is TGTGCCAGCAGCGTAGTGGGTCCCCTAGTATTCGGGACCGGGGAGCTGTTTTTT.

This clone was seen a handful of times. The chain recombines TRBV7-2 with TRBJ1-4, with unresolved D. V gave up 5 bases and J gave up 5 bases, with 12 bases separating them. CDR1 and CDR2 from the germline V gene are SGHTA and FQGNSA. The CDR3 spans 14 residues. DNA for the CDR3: TGTGCCAGCAGCCCGGGTGGAACCAATGAAAAACTGTTTTTT. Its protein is CASSPGGTNEKLFF.

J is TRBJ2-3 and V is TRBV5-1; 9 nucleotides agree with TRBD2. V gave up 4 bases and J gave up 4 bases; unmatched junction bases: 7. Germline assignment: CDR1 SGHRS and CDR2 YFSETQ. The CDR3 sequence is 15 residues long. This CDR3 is CASSESGLAPDTQYF. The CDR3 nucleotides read TGCGCCAGCAGCGAATCGGGACTAGCTCCAGATACGCAGTATTTT. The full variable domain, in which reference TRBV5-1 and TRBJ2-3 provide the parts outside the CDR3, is KAGVTQTPRYLIKTRGQQVTLSCSPISGHRSVSWYQQTPGQGLQFLFEYFSETQRNKGNFPGRFSGRQFSNSRSEMNVSTLELGDSALYLCASSESGLAPDTQYFGPGTRLTVL.

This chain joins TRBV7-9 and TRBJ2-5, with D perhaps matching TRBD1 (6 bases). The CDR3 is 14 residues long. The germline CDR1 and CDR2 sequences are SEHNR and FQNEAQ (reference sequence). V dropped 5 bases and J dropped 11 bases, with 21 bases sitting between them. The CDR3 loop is CASSPRDKIREQYF. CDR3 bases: TGTGCCAGCAGCCCCCGGGACAAAATACGTGAGCAGTACTTC.

For the CDR3, the DNA is TGTGCCAGCAGAGGGGGAACAACTGAAGCTTTCTTT. Protein product: CASRGGTTEAFF. V is TRBV25-1 and J is TRBJ1-1; D is possibly TRBD1 (6 bases). The CDR3 sequence is 12 residues long. Germline V gene sequence: CDR1 MGHDK, CDR2 SYGVNS. Trimming took 6 bases from V and 5 from J, leaving 10 bases between them.

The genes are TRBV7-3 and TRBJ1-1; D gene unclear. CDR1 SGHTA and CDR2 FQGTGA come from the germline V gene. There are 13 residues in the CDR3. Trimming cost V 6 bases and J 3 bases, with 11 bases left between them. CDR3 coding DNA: TGTGCCAGCAGTCCAACACGGGACACTGAAGCTTTCTTT. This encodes CASSPTRDTEAFF.

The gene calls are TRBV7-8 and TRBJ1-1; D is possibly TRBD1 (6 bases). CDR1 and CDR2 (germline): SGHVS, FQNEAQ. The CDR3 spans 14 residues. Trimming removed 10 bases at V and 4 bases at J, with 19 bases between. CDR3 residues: CATLSQGGGTEAFF. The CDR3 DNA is TGTGCCACCCTTTCACAGGGTGGGGGCACTGAAGCTTTCTTT.

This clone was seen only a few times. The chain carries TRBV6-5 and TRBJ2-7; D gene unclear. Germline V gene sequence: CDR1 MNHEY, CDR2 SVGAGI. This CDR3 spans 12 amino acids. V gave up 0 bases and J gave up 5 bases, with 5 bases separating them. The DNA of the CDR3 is TGTGCCAGCAGTTACTCCCTAAACGAGCAGTACTTC. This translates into CASSYSLNEQYF.